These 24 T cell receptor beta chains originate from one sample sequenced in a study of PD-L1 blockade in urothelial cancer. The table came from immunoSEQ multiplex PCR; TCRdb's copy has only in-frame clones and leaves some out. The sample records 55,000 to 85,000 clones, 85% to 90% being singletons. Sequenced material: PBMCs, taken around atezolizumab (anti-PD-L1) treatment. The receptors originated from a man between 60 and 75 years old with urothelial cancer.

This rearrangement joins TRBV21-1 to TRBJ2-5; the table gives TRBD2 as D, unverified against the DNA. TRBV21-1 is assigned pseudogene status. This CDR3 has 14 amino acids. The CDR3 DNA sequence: TGTGCCATCCAACGTACTAGCGACCAAGAGACCCAGTACTTC. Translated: CAIQRTSDQETQYF.

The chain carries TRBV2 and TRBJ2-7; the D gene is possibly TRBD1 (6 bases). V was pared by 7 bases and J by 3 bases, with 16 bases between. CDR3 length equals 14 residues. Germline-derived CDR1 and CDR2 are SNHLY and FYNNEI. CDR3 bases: TGTGCCAGCAAGAGAGAGGGGGACATCTACGAGCAGTACTTC. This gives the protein CASKREGDIYEQYF.

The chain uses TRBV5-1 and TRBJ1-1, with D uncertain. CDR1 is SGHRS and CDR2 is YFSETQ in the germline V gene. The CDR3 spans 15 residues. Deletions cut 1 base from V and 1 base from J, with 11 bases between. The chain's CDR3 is CASSLQPAPNTEAFF. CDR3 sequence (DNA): TGCGCCAGCAGCTTGCAACCAGCGCCGAACACTGAAGCTTTCTTT.

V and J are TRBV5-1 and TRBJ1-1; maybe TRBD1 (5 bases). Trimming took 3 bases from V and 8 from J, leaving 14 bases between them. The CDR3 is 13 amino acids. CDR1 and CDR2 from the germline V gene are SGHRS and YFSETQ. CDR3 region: CASSSRDGREAFF. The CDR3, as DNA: TGCGCCAGCAGCTCCCGGGACGGGAGAGAAGCTTTCTTT.

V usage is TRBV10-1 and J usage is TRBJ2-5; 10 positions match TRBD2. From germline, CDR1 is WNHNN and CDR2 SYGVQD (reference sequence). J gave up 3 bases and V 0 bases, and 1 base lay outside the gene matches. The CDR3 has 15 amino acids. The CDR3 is CASSESGTSEETQYF. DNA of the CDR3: TGCGCCAGCAGTGAGTCAGGGACTAGCGAAGAGACCCAGTACTTC.

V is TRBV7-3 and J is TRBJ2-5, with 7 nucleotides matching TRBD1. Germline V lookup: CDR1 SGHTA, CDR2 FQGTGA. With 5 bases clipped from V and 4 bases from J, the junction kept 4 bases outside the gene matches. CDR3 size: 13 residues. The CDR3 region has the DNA TGTGCCAGCAGCCCCGCAGGGGGAGAGACCCAGTACTTC. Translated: CASSPAGGETQYF.

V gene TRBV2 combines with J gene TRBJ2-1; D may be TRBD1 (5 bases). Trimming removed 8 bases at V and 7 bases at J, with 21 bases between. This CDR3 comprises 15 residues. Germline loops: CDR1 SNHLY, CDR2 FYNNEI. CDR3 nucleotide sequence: TGTGCCAGCTTTCGTGAGACACAGGTACGAAATGAGCAGTTCTTC. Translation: CASFRETQVRNEQFF.

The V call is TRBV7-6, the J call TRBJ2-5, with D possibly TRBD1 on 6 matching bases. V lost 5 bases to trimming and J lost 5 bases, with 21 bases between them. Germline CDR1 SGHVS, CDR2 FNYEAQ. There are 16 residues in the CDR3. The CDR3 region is CASSPNQGPGMETQYF. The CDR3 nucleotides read TGTGCCAGCAGCCCCAACCAGGGGCCGGGGATGGAGACCCAGTACTTC.

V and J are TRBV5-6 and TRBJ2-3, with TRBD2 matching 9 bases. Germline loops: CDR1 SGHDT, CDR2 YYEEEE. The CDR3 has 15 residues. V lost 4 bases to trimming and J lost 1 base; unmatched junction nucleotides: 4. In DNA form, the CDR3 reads TGTGCCAGCAGCGCGGGGGGGCCGGGCACAGATACGCAGTATTTT. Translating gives CASSAGGPGTDTQYF.

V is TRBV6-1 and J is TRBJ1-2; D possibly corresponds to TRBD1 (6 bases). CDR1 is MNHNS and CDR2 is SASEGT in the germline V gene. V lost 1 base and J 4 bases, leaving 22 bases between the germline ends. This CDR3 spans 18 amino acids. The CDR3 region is CASSEGGRGQYGGYGYTF. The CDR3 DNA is TGTGCCAGCAGTGAAGGCGGCAGGGGCCAATACGGTGGCTATGGCTACACCTTC.

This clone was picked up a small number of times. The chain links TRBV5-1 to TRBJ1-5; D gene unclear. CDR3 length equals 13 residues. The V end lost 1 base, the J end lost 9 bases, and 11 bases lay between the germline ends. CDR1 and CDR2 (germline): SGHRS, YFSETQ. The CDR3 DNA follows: TGCGCCAGCAGCTTGTCGGGTGAAGGGCCCCAGCATTTT. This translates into CASSLSGEGPQHF.

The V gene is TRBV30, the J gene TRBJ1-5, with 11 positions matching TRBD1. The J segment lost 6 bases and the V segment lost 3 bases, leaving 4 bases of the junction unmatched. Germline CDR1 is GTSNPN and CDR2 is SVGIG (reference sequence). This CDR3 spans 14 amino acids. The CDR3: CAWSRDRGSQPQHF. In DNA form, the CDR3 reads TGTGCCTGGAGCCGGGACAGGGGGAGTCAGCCCCAGCATTTT.

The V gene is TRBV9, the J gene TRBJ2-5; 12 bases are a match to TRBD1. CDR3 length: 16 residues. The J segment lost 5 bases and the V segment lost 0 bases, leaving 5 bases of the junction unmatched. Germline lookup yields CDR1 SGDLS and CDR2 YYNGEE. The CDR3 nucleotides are TGTGCCAGCAGCGTAGAAGGGACAGGGGGCTTGGAGACCCAGTACTTC. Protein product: CASSVEGTGGLETQYF.

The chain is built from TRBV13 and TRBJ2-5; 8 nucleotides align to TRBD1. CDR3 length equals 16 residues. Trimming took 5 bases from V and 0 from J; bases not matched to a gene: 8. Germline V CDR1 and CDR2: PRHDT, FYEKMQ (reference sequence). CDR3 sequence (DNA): TGTGCCAGCAGCCGATCCTTGGACAGGGACCAAGAGACCCAGTACTTC. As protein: CASSRSLDRDQETQYF.

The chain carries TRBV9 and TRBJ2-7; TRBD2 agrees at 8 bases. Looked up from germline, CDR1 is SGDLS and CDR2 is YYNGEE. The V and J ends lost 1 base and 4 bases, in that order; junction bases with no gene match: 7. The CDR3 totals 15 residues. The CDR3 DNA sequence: TGTGCCAGCAGCGTAAGAAGCGGGAGTGTTTACGAGCAGTACTTC. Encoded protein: CASSVRSGSVYEQYF.

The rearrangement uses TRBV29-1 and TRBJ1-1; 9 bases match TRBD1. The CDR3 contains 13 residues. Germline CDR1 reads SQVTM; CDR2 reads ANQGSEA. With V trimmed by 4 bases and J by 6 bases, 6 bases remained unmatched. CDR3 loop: CSVGGQGGPEAFF. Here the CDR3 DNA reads TGCAGCGTTGGGGGACAGGGTGGGCCTGAAGCTTTCTTT. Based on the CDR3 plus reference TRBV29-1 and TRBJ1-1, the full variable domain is SAVISQKPSRDICQRGTSLTIQCQVDSQVTMMFWYRQQPGQSLTLIATANQGSEATYESGFVIDKFPISRPNLTFSTLTVSNMSPEDSSIYLCSVGGQGGPEAFFGQGTRLTVV.

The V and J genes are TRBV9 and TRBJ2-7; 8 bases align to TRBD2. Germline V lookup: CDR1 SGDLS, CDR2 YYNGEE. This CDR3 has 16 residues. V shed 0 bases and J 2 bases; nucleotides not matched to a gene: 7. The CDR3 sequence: CASSVVGEAGAYEQYF. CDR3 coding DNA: TGTGCCAGCAGCGTAGTAGGGGAAGCGGGAGCCTACGAGCAGTACTTC.

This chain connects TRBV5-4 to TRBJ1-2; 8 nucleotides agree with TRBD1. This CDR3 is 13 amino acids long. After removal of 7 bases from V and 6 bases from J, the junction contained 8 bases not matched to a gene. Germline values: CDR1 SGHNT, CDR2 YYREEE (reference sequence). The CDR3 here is CASHGYRGDGYTF. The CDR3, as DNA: TGTGCCAGCCACGGGTACAGGGGGGATGGCTACACCTTC.

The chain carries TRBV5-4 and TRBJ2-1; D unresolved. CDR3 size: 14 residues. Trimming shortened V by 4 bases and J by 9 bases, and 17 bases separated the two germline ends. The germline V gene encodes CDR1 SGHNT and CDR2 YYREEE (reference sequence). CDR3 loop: CASSGQTPRPEQFF. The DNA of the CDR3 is TGTGCCAGCAGCGGGCAAACCCCTCGGCCTGAGCAGTTCTTC.

CDR3 in amino acids: CASMREHSSEQYF. The CDR3 coding sequence is TGTGCCAGCATGCGGGAGCATTCGTCCGAGCAGTACTTC. The chain recombines TRBV2 with TRBJ2-7, with 7 bases fitting TRBD2. Looked up from germline, CDR1 is SNHLY and CDR2 is FYNNEI. The V and J ends lost 7 bases and 6 bases, in that order; junction bases with no gene match: 9. The CDR3 runs to 13 residues.

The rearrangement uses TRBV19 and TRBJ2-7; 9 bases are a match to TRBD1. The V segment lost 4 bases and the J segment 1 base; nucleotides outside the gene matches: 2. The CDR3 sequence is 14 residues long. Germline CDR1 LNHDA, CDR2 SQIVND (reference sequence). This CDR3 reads CASSKGTGSYEQYF. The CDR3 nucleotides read TGTGCCAGTAGTAAGGGGACAGGGTCCTACGAGCAGTACTTC. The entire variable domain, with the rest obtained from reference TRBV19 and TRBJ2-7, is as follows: DGGITQSPKYLFRKEGQNVTLSCEQNLNHDAMYWYRQDPGQGLRLIYYSQIVNDFQKGDIAEGYSVSREKKESFPLTVTSAQKNPTAFYLCASSKGTGSYEQYFGPGTRLTVT.

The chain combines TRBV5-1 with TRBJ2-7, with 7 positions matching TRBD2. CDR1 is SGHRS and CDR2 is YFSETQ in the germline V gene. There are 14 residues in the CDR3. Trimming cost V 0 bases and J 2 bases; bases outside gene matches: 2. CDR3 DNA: TGCGCCAGCAGCTTGGACGCGGGGGCCTACGAGCAGTACTTC. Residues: CASSLDAGAYEQYF.

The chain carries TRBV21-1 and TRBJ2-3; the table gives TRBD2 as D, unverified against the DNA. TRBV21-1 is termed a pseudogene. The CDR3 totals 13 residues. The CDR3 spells CASRNPREDTQYF. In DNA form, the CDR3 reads TGTGCCAGCAGAAACCCGAGGGAAGATACGCAGTATTTT.

Here the CDR3 DNA reads TGCGCCAGCAGCAAGGGACAGGGGGACCGGACTGAAGCTTTCTTT. This translates into CASSKGQGDRTEAFF. V usage is TRBV5-1 and J usage is TRBJ1-1, with 11 bases identical to TRBD1. With 4 bases clipped from V and 5 bases from J, the junction kept 7 bases outside the gene matches. This CDR3 is 15 amino acids long. The germline CDR1 and CDR2 sequences are SGHRS and YFSETQ.